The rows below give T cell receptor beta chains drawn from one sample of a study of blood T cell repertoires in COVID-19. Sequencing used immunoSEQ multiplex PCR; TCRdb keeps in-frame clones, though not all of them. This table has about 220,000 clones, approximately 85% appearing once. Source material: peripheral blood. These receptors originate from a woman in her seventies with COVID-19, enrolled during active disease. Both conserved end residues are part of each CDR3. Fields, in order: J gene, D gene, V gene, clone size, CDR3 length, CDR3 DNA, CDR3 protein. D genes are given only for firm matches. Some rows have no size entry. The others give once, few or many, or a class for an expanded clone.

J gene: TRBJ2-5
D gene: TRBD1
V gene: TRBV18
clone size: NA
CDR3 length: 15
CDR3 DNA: TGTGCCAGCTCACCCTCCCGACAGGGCCAAGAGACCCAGTACTTC
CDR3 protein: CASSPSRQGQETQYF

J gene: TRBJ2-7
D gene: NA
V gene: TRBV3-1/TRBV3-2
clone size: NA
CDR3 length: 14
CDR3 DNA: TGTGCCAGCAGCCAACGTAGGTCTAGCTACGAGCAGTACTTC
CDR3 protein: CASSQRRSSYEQYF

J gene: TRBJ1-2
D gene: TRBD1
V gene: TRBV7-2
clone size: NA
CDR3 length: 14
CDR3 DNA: TGTGCCAGCAGCCCCGAAGGGGGACAGCTTGGCTACACCTTC
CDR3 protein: CASSPEGGQLGYTF

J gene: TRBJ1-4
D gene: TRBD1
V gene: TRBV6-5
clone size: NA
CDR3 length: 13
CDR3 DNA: TGTGCCAGCACCCGCGGGACAGGTGAAAAACTGTTTTTT
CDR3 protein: CASTRGTGEKLFF

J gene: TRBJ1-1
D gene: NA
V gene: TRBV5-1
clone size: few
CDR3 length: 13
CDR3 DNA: TGCGCCAGCAGCGATACAGCGAACACTGAAGCTTTCTTT
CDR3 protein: CASSDTANTEAFF

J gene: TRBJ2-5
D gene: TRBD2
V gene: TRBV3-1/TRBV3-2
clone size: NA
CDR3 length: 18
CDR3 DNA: TGTGCCAGCAGCCAAGAGTCTTTGAGCGGGGGACCCCAAGAGACCCAGTACTTC
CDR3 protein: CASSQESLSGGPQETQYF

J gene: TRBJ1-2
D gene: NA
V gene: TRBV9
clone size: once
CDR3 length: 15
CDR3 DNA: TGTGCCAGCAGCGTGGCCCCGGGGAATTACTATGGCTACACCTTC
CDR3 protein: CASSVAPGNYYGYTF

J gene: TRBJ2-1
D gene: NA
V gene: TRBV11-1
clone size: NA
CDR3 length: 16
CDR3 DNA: TGTGCCAGCAGCCCGGCCCTTGGCGCGGGATTTCGTGAGCAGTTCTTC
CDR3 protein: CASSPALGAGFREQFF

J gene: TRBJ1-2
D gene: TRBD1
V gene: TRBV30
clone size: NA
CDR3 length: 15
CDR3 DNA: TGTGCCTTCCGGGACAGGGGGACCCCTAACTATGGCTACACCTTC
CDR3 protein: CAFRDRGTPNYGYTF

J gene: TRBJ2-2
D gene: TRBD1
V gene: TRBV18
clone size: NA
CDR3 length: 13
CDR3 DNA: TGTGCCAGCTCGCGTGGACAGGCCGGGGAGCTGTTTTTT
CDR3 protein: CASSRGQAGELFF

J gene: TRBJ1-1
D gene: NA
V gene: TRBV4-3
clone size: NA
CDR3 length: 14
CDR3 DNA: TGCGCCAGCAGCCAAGTTACAGGGAACACTGAAGCTTTCTTT
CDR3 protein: CASSQVTGNTEAFF

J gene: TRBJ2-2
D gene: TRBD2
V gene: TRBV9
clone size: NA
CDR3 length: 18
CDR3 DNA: TGTGCCAGCAGCGCCGTCCCTCGGGGGGGCGCGAACACCGGGGAGCTGTTTTTT
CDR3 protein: CASSAVPRGGANTGELFF

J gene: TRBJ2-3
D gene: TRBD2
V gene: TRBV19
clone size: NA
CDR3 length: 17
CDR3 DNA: TGTGCCAGTAGTATACTGGGACTAGCGGGAATCACAGATACGCAGTATTTT
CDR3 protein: CASSILGLAGITDTQYF

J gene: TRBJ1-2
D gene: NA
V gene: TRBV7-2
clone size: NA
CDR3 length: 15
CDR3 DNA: TGTGCCAGCAGCTTCGTACAGGGTCGAGAAGGAGGCTACACCTTC
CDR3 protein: CASSFVQGREGGYTF

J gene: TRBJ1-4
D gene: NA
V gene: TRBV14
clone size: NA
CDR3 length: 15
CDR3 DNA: TGTGCCAGCAGCCAAATTCAGGGACTAGGTGAAAAACTGTTTTTT
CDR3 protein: CASSQIQGLGEKLFF

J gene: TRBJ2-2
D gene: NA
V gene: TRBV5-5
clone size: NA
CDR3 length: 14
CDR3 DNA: TGTGCCAGCAGCTTGGAAGGGGTCACCGGGGAGCTGTTTTTT
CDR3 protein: CASSLEGVTGELFF

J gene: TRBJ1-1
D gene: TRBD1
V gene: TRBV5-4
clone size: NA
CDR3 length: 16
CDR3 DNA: TGTGCCAGCAGCTTGGGGGCAGGGGGCTTGAACACTGAAGCTTTCTTT
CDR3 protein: CASSLGAGGLNTEAFF

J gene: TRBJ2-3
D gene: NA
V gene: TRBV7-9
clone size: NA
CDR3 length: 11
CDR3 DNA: TGTGCCAGCAGCACCCGGGGGACGCAGTATTTT
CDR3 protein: CASSTRGTQYF

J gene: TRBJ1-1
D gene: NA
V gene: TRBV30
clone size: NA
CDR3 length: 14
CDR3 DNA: TGTGCCTGGAATACCCCCGGGTTCGACACTGAAGCTTTCTTT
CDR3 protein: CAWNTPGFDTEAFF

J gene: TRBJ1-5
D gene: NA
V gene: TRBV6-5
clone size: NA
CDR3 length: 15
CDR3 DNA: TGTGCCAGCAGGGCAGGGTTTTTCAGCAATCAGCCCCAGCATTTT
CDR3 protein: CASRAGFFSNQPQHF

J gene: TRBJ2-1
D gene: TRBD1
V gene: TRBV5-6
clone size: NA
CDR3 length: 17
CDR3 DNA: TGTGCCAGCAGCGAAGCCATGACAGGGGGCGCGGACAATGAGCAGTTCTTC
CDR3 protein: CASSEAMTGGADNEQFF

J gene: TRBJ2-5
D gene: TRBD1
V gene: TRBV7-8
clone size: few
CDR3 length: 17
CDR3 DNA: TGTGCCAGCAGCTTAATTTGGACAGGGGGGCAGCAAGAGACCCAGTACTTC
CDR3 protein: CASSLIWTGGQQETQYF

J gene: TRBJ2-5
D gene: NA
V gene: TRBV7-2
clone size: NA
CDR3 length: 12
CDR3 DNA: TGTGCCAGCAGCGTCCAACAAGAGACCCAGTACTTC
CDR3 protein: CASSVQQETQYF

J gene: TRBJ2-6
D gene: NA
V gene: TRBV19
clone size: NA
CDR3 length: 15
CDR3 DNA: TGTGCCAGTACCTTAGGGACCCGGGGGACCAACGTCCTGACTTTC
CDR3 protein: CASTLGTRGTNVLTF

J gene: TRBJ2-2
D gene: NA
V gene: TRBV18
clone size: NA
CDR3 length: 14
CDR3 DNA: TGTGCCAGCTCTCGGGAGCGGAACACCGGGGAGCTGTTTTTT
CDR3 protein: CASSRERNTGELFF

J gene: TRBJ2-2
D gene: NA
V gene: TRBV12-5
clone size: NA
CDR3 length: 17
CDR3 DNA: TGTGCTAGTGGTTTGGTACAAAGGGGCTGGGTAACCGGGGAGCTGTTTTTT
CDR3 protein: CASGLVQRGWVTGELFF

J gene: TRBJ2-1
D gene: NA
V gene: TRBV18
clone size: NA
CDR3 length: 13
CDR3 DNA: TGTGCCAGCTCACCACGGGCTTACAATGAGCAGTTCTTC
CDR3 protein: CASSPRAYNEQFF

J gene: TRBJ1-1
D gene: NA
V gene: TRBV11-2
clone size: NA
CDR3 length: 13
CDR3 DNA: TGTGCCAGCAGCATAGCGAGTAACACTGAAGCTTTCTTT
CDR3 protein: CASSIASNTEAFF

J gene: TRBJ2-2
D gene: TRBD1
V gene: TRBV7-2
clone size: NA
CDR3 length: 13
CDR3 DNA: TGTGCCAGCAGACAGGGGACCACCGGGGAGCTGTTTTTT
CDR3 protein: CASRQGTTGELFF

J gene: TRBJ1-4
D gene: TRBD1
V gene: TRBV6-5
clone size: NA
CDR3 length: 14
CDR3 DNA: TGTGCCAGCAGATTCCGGGACAGGGAAGGAAAACTGTTTTTT
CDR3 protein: CASRFRDREGKLFF

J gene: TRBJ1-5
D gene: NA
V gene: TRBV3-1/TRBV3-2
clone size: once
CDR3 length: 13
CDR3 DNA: TGTGCCAGCAGCCAAGAGCGGGGACAGCCCCAGCATTTT
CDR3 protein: CASSQERGQPQHF

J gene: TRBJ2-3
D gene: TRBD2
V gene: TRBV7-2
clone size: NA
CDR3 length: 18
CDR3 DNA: TGTGCCAGCAGCCGGACTAGCGGGAACGCGCTTAGCACAGATACGCAGTATTTT
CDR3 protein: CASSRTSGNALSTDTQYF

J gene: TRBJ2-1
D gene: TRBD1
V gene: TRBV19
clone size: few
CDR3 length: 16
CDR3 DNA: TGTGCCAGTAGTTCGAGCGACAGGGGGCGCACCAATGAGCAGTTCTTC
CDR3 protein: CASSSSDRGRTNEQFF

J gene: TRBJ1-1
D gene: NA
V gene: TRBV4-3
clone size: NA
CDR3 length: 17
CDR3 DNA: TGCGCCAGCAGCCAAGATATCGGGGGATTGAGGAACACTGAAGCTTTCTTT
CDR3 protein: CASSQDIGGLRNTEAFF

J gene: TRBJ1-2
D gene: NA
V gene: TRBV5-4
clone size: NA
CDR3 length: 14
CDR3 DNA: TGTGCCAGCAGCGCTAACAGGTTTAACTATGGCTACACCTTC
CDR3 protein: CASSANRFNYGYTF

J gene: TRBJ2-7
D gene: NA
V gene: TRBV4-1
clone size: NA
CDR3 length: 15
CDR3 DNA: TGCGCCAGCAGCCAAGACTGGTTACAGGGCTACGAGCAGTACTTC
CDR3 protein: CASSQDWLQGYEQYF

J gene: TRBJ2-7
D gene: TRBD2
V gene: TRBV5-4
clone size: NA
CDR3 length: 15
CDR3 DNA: TGTGCCAGCAGCTTAGGGACTAGCGGCTCCTACGAGCAGTACTTC
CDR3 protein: CASSLGTSGSYEQYF

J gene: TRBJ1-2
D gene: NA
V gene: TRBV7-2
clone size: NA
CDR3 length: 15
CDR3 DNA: TGTGCCAGCAGCTTAGTCCGGGGGGTAGACTATGGCTACACCTTC
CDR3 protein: CASSLVRGVDYGYTF

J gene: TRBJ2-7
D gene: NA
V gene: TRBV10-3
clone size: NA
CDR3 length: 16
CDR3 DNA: TGTGCCATCAGTTGGGACTCCTCCTCAGGGTCCTACGAGCAGTACTTC
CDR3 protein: CAISWDSSSGSYEQYF

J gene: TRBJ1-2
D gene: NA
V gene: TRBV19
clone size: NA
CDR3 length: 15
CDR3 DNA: TGTGCCAGTAGTATCAGCTCTCAGGTAAACTATGGCTACACCTTC
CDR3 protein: CASSISSQVNYGYTF

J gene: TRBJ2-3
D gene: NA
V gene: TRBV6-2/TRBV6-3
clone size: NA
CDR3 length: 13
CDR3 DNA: TGTGCCAGCAGTCAACCCTACAGGGTTACGCAGTATTTT
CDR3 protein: CASSQPYRVTQYF

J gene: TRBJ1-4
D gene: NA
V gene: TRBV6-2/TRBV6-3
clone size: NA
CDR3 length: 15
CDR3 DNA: TGTGCCAGCAGTGCCGCGGGGGCGACTAATGAAAAACTGTTTTTT
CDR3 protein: CASSAAGATNEKLFF

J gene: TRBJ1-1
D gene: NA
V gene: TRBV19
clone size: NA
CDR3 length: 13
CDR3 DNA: TGTGCCAGTATGCTAGGGGGGGTCACTGAAGCTTTCTTT
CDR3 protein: CASMLGGVTEAFF

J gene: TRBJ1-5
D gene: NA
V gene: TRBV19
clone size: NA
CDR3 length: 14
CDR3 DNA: TGTGCCAGTAGTATGAGAAAAGGCAATCAGCCCCAGCATTTT
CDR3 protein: CASSMRKGNQPQHF

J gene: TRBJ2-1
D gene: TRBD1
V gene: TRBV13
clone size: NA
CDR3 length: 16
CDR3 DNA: TGTGCCAGCAGCTTAGAGGGGGCCCTCTCCTACAATGAGCAGTTCTTC
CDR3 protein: CASSLEGALSYNEQFF

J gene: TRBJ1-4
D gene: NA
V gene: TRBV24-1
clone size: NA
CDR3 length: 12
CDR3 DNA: TGTGCCACCAGTGACATCAATGAAAAACTGTTTTTT
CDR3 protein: CATSDINEKLFF

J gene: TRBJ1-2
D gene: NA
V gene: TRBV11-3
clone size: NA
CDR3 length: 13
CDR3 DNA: TGTGCCAGCAGCCCAGCCAGGGATGTTGGCTACACCTTC
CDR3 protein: CASSPARDVGYTF

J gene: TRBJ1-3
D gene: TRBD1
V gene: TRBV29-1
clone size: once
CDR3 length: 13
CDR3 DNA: TGCAGCGCCGGACAGGGGACTGGAAACACCATATATTTT
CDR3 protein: CSAGQGTGNTIYF

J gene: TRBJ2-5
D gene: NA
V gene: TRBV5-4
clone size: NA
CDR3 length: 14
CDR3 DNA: TGTGCCAGCAGCAAAGGATCAACGGGGGAGACCCAGTACTTC
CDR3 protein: CASSKGSTGETQYF

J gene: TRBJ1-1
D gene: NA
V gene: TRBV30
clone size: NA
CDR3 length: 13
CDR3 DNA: TGTGCCTGGAGTCGGTCGGTGAACACTGAAGCTTTCTTT
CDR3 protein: CAWSRSVNTEAFF